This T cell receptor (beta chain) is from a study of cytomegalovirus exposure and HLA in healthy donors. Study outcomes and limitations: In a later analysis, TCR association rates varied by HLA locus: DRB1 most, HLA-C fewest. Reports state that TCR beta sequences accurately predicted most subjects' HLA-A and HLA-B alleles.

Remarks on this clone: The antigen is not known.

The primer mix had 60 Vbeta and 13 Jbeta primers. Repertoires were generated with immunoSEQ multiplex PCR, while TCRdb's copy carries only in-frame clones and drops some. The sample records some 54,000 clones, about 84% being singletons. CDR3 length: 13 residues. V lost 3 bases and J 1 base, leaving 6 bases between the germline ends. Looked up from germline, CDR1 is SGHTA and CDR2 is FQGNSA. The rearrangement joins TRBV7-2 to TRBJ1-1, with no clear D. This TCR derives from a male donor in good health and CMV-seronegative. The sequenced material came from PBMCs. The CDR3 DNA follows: TGTGCCAGCAGCTTTTCGAGGAACACTGAAGCTTTCTTT. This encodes CASSFSRNTEAFF.